One T cell receptor (beta chain) is described in this entry. What it binds is unknown. The sample originates from a study of beta chain features in type 1 diabetes. Broader study findings: Researchers caution that PCR might favor shorter templates, equally among patients and controls. Shorter TCRB CDR3s, moderately but significantly so, marked every one of the four CD4+ subsets in Type 1 diabetes patients. Relative to healthy donors, patients appeared to have naive, central memory and Treg TCRB repertoires that were more similar. Cells that show high TCR expression could be over-represented by cDNA sequencing.

Of the isolated RNA, all was reverse transcribed, and so the sequenced material was expressed TCRB transcripts. TCRdb's copy holds only in-frame clones and misses some; the assay was immunoSEQ multiplex PCR. The data hold about 360,000 clones, with roughly 12% observed a single time. The CDR3 consists of 10 residues. The germline CDR1 and CDR2 sequences are SQVTM and ANQGSEA. Trimming pared 4 bases from V and 9 bases from J, leaving 9 bases between. Sequenced material: naive CD4+ T cells from blood. This receptor was identified in a young man in good health. The rearrangement uses TRBV29-1 and TRBJ1-1, with D unclear. The CDR3 sequence is CSVGHLQAFF. The CDR3 nucleotides read TGCAGCGTTGGACATTTACAAGCTTTCTTT.